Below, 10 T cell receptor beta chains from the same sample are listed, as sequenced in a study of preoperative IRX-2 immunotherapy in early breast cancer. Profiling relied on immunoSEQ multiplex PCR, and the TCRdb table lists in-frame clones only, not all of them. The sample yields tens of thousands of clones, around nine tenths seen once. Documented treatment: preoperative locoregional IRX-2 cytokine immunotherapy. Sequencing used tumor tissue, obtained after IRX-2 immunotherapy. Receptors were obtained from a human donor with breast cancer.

CDR3 nucleotide sequence: TGTGCCAGCAGCCGCACTTTGGAGCAGTCCGGGGAGCTGTTTTTT. Residues: CASSRTLEQSGELFF. The chain has TRBV11-3 and TRBJ2-2; no reliable D call. Germline loops: CDR1 SGHNT, CDR2 YENEEA. The germline V and J ends were trimmed by 5 bases and 6 bases, with 16 bases remaining between them. This CDR3 comprises 15 residues.

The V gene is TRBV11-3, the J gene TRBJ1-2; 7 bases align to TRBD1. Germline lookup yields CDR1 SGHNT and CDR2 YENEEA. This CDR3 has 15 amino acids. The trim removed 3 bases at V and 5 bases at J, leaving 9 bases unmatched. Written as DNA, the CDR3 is TGTGCCAGCAGCTTGGGGCGCGAGGGGGCTTATGGCTACACCTTC. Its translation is CASSLGREGAYGYTF.

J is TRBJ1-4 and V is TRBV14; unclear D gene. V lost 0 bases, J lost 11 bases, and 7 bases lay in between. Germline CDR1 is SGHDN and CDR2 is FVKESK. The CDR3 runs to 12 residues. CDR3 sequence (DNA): TGTGCCAGCAGCCAAGAGGGCATGAAACTGTTTTTT. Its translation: CASSQEGMKLFF.

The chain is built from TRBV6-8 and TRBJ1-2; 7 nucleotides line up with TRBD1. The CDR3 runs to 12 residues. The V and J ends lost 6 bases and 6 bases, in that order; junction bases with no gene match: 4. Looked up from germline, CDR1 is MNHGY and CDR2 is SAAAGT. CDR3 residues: CASRGGTDGYTF. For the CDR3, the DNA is TGTGCCAGCAGGGGCGGGACAGATGGCTACACCTTC.

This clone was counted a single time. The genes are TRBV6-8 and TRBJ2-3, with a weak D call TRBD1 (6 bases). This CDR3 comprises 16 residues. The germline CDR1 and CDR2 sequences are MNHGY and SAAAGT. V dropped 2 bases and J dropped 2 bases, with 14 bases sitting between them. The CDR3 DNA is TGTGCCAGCAGTTACGATTGGCAGGGGCTCACAGATACGCAGTATTTT. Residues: CASSYDWQGLTDTQYF.

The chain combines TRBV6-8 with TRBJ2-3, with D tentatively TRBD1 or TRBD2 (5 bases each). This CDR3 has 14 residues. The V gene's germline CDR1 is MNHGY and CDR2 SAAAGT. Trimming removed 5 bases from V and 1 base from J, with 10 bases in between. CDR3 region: CASSPGRGTDTQYF. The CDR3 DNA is TGTGCCAGCAGTCCGGGACGGGGCACAGATACGCAGTATTTT.

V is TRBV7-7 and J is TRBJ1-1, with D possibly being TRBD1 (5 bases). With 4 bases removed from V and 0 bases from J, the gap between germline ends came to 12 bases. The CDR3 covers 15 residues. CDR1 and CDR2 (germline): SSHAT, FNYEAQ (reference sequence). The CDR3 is CASSWAGTVNTEAFF. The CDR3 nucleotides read TGTGCCAGCAGCTGGGCCGGGACGGTGAACACTGAAGCTTTCTTT.

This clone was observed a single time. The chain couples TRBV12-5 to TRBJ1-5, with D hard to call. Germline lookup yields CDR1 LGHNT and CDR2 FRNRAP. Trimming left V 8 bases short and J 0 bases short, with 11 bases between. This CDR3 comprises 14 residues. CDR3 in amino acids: CASSSTYSNQPQHF. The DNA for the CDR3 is TGTGCTAGTAGTTCCACTTATAGCAATCAGCCCCAGCATTTT. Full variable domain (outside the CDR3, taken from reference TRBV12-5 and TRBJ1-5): DARVTQTPRHKVTEMGQEVTMRCQPILGHNTVFWYRQTMMQGLELLAYFRNRAPLDDSGMPKDRFSAEMPDATLATLKIQPSEPRDSAVYFCASSSTYSNQPQHFGDGTRLSIL.

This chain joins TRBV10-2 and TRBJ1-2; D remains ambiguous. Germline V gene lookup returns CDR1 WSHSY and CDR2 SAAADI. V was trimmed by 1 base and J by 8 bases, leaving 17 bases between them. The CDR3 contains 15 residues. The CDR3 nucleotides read TGCGCCAGCAGTGAGTTATGGGGAGGTGAAGAGGGCTACACCTTC. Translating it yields CASSELWGGEEGYTF.

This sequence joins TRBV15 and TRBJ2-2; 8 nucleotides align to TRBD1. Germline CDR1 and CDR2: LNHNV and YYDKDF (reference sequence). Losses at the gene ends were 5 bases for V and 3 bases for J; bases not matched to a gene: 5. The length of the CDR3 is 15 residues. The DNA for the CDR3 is TGTGCCACCAGCCTAGACAGGGGAGACACCGGGGAGCTGTTTTTT. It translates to CATSLDRGDTGELFF.